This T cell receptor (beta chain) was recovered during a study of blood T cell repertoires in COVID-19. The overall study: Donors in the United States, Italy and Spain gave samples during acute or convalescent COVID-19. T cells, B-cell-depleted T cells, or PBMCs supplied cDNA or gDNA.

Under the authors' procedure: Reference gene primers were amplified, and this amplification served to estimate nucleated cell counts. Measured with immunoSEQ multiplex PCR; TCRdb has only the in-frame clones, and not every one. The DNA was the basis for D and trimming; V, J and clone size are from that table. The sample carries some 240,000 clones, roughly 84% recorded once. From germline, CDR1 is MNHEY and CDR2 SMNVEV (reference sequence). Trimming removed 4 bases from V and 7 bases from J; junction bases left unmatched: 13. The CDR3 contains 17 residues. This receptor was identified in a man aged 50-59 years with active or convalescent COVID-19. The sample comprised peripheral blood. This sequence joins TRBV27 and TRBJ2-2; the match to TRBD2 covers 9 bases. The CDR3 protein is CASSSTRRAGGGGELFF. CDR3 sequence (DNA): TGTGCCAGCAGTTCCACCCGTCGGGCGGGAGGGGGCGGGGAGCTGTTTTTT.